This TCR beta chain was obtained from a study of cytomegalovirus exposure and HLA in healthy donors. For this clone: Its antigen is unidentified.

The PCR ran on 60 Vbeta and 13 Jbeta primers. Profiled with immunoSEQ multiplex PCR; TCRdb holds only in-frame clones, not every one. This repertoire shows 85,000 to 120,000 clones, about three fifths found once; its top ten account for approximately 4.3%. General study findings and limits: Researchers reported in a later analysis that a missense DCLRE1C variant was tied to TCR beta V- and J-gene trimming. Among the CMV-associated chains, a few were confirmed in vitro as specific for CMV antigens.

The sample taken for sequencing was PBMCs. This sequence originates from a human donor in good health.

CDR3 sequence (DNA): TGTGCCAGCAGCTCACAGGGGGGTCAGCCCCAGCATTTT. It yields the protein CASSSQGGQPQHF. The chain joins TRBV7-2 to TRBJ1-5, with TRBD1 matching over 8 bases. The trim removed 4 bases at V and 6 bases at J, leaving 2 bases unmatched. Germline V gives CDR1 SGHTA, CDR2 FQGNSA. The CDR3 length is 13 residues.